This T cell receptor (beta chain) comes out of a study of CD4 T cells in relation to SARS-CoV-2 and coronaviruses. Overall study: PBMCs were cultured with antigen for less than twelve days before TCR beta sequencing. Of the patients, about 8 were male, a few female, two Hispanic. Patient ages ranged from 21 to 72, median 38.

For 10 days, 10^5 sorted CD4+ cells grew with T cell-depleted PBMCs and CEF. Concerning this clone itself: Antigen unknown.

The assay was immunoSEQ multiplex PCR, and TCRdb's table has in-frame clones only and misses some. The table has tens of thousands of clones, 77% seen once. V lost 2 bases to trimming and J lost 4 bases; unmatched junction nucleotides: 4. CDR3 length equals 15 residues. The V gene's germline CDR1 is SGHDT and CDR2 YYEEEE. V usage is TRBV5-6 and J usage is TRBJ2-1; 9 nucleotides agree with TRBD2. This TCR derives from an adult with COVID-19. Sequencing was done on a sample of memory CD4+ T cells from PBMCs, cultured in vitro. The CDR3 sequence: CASSLAGGIYNEQFF. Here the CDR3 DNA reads TGTGCCAGCAGCTTAGCGGGAGGAATTTACAATGAGCAGTTCTTC.